These 30 T cell receptor beta chains share one sample of origin, sequenced in a study of blood T cells in healthy people across ages. Primers used in a second PCR of roughly 7 to 12 cycles were a sample-barcoded 5' primer and a J-beta primer mix. TCRdb independently ran MiXCR on the 5' RACE reads; one entry per CDR3 protein. The sample lists roughly 680,000 distinct CDR3 sequences; roughly half were seen once. Material: blood. Receptor source: a woman older than 75 in good health.

On this clonotype itself: This may stem from a read error, because a much larger clone lies one nucleotide away. This chain connects TRBV5-1 to TRBJ2-1, with D possibly TRBD2 on 5 matching bases. CDR1 SGHRS and CDR2 YFSETQ come from the germline V gene. The CDR3 spans 16 residues. V was clipped by 0 bases and J by 11 bases, with 21 bases between them. CDR3: CASSLEASLGVYKQFF. The CDR3 region has the DNA TGCGCCAGCAGCTTGGAGGCTAGCCTCGGAGTCTATAAGCAGTTCTTC.

The chain carries TRBV4-3 and TRBJ2-1; D unclear. This CDR3 spans 12 amino acids. Trimming left V 3 bases short and J 9 bases short, with 9 bases between. Germline V gene data show CDR1 as LGHNA and CDR2 as YSLEER. CDR3 nucleotides: TGCGCCAGCAGCCATTACTTGGGTGAGCAGTTCTTC. Translating gives CASSHYLGEQFF.

The V call is TRBV4-1, the J call TRBJ2-1; no definite D call. Germline CDR1 MGHRA, CDR2 YSYEKL. This CDR3 has 17 residues. Trimming removed 0 bases at V and 0 bases at J, with 12 bases between. The CDR3 bases are TGCGCCAGCAGCCAAGATCGCGCGGATAGCTCCTACAATGAGCAGTTCTTC. This encodes CASSQDRADSSYNEQFF.

The genes are TRBV25-1 and TRBJ2-3; 11 bases match TRBD2. This CDR3 spans 18 amino acids. The J segment lost 2 bases and the V segment lost 3 bases, leaving 10 bases of the junction unmatched. Germline assignment: CDR1 MGHDK and CDR2 SYGVNS. This CDR3 is CASSDGGGLADHTDTQYF. In DNA, the CDR3 is TGTGCCAGCAGTGATGGAGGGGGACTAGCGGACCACACAGATACGCAGTATTTT.

This clonotype came up a few times. One end of the junction fails to match germline, which may point to a read error. This chain joins TRBV11-3 and TRBJ1-2; the D is unclear. Germline CDR1 is SGHNT and CDR2 is YENEEA. The CDR3 is made up of 13 amino acids. CDR3 coding DNA: TGTGCCAGCAGCTTAGGGGGTTCGCGAGGCTGCACCTTC. It is translated as CASSLGGSRGCTF.

The genes are TRBV27 and TRBJ2-5; D might be TRBD2 (5 bases). Germline CDR1 MNHEY, CDR2 SMNVEV (reference sequence). Deletions cut 6 bases from V and 3 bases from J, with 17 bases between. This CDR3 has 15 residues. CDR3 coding DNA: TGTGCCAGCAGGAGGGAAATGGTGGATAAAGAGACCCAGTACTTC. This encodes CASRREMVDKETQYF.

For this clonotype: This may come from a read error, since a much larger clone is one base off. The chain employs TRBV9 and TRBJ2-1; 7 positions match TRBD2. This CDR3 region has 19 residues. Germline lookup yields CDR1 SGDLS and CDR2 YYNGEE. The junction had 14 bases not matched to a gene; V was cut back by 2 bases and J by 0 bases. CDR3 protein: CASSVSQGLAESSYNEQFF. CDR3 DNA sequence: TGTGCCAGCAGCGTCTCTCAAGGTCTAGCGGAATCCTCCTACAATGAGCAGTTCTTC.

This clonotype occurred many times. CDR3 amino acids: CSATDRGRFSEQFF. In nucleotides, the CDR3 is TGCAGTGCTACCGACAGGGGAAGGTTTTCCGAGCAGTTCTTC. The chain links TRBV20-1 to TRBJ2-1, with 8 bases that match TRBD1. CDR1 is DFQATT and CDR2 is SNEGSKA in the germline V gene (reference sequence). The CDR3 totals 14 residues. V lost 4 bases, J lost 10 bases, and 12 bases stayed unmatched.

This sequence joins TRBV13 and TRBJ2-5, with no clear D. V lost 5 bases, J lost 5 bases, and 15 bases lay in between. Germline CDR1 and CDR2: PRHDT and FYEKMQ (reference sequence). This CDR3 spans 14 amino acids. The DNA for the CDR3 is TGTGCCAGCAGCGTCCAATCCCTATTGGAGACCCAGTACTTC. Its translation is CASSVQSLLETQYF.

This clonotype showed up just once. V usage is TRBV6-5 and J usage is TRBJ2-5; TRBD1 aligns across 7 bases. After removal of 10 bases from V and 3 bases from J, the junction contained 8 bases not matched to a gene. This CDR3 spans 13 amino acids. Germline CDR1 MNHEY, CDR2 SVGAGI. In nucleotides, the CDR3 is TGTGCCACCAGGACAGGCCGTGAAGAGACCCAGTACTTC. This codes for CATRTGREETQYF.

The genes are TRBV29-1 and TRBJ2-6; a possible D gene is TRBD1 (5 bases). Germline CDR1 SQVTM, CDR2 ANQGSEA. The CDR3 totals 14 residues. V shed 7 bases and J shed 8 bases, with 18 bases lying between them. For the CDR3, the DNA is TGCAGCGCTGTTGCAGGGTCTGGAACCAACGTCCTGACTTTC. Protein product: CSAVAGSGTNVLTF.

The chain recombines TRBV29-1 with TRBJ2-7; TRBD1 aligns across 7 bases. Germline CDR1 and CDR2: SQVTM and ANQGSEA. This CDR3 region has 14 residues. V shed 4 bases, J shed 4 bases, and the junction held 10 bases outside the gene matches. The CDR3: CSVVGQSKTYEQYF. The CDR3 DNA reads as TGCAGCGTTGTGGGACAGTCTAAAACATACGAGCAGTACTTC.

This clonotype was observed many times. The chain recombines TRBV20-1 with TRBJ1-1; D gene unclear. The length of the CDR3 is 13 residues. Germline V gene sequence: CDR1 DFQATT, CDR2 SNEGSKA (reference sequence). Trimming left V 1 base short and J 4 bases short, with 10 bases between. CDR3 DNA sequence: TGCAGTGCTAGAGCACCCACGGCCACTGAAGCTTTCTTT. Protein sequence: CSARAPTATEAFF.

The V gene is TRBV7-2, the J gene TRBJ2-4; D remains unclear. The CDR3 length is 14 residues. The ends were cut back, 1 base at V and 4 bases at J, with 8 bases in the middle. Germline V gene data show CDR1 as SGHTA and CDR2 as FQGNSA. CDR3 sequence: CASSLGRDKNIQYF. The DNA of the CDR3 is TGTGCCAGCAGCTTAGGAAGGGATAAAAACATTCAGTACTTC. Full variable domain (remainder filled in from reference TRBV7-2 and TRBJ2-4): GAGVSQSPSNKVTEKGKDVELRCDPISGHTALYWYRQSLGQGLEFLIYFQGNSAPDKSGLPSDRFSAERTGGSVSTLTIQRTQQEDSAVYLCASSLGRDKNIQYFGAGTRLSVL.

This clonotype was seen ten or more times. The chain links TRBV9 to TRBJ2-3; TRBD2 matches 7 bases. The CDR3 runs to 16 residues. Germline loops: CDR1 SGDLS, CDR2 YYNGEE. Germline trimming cut 2 bases from V and 0 bases from J; bases unmatched to any gene: 6. CDR3 in DNA: TGTGCCAGCAGCGTCGGGGGGAGTCTGAGCACAGATACGCAGTATTTT. This sequence encodes CASSVGGSLSTDTQYF.

This clonotype was recorded at least ten times. This chain connects TRBV5-1 to TRBJ2-1, with 9 positions matching TRBD1. V shed 4 bases, J shed 2 bases, and the junction held 10 bases outside the gene matches. This CDR3 has 17 amino acids. The germline V gene has CDR1 SGHRS and CDR2 YFSETQ. CDR3 in amino acids: CASSILPGQGTYNEQFF. In DNA form, the CDR3 reads TGCGCCAGCAGCATCCTCCCAGGACAGGGGACCTACAATGAGCAGTTCTTC.

This clonotype showed up many times. The chain couples TRBV24-1 to TRBJ2-1; the D is unclear. In germline, CDR1 is KGHDR, CDR2 SFDVKD. CDR3 size: 16 residues. V was cut by 2 bases and J by 0 bases, with 10 bases left in between. The DNA for the CDR3 is TGTGCCACCAGTGATTCCCCCGGTATCTCCTACAATGAGCAGTTCTTC. Translated, it gives CATSDSPGISYNEQFF.

This clonotype was recorded at least ten times. The V call is TRBV3-1, the J call TRBJ2-3; TRBD2 is a possible D gene (6 bases). Germline lookup yields CDR1 LGHDT and CDR2 YNNKEL (reference sequence). The V end was cut by 4 bases, the J end by 6 bases, with 11 bases between. The CDR3 sequence is 13 residues long. CDR3: CASSRVGGDTQYF. The CDR3, as DNA: TGTGCCAGCAGCCGCGTAGGAGGGGATACGCAGTATTTT.

The chain recombines TRBV12-3 or TRBV12-4 with TRBJ1-1; D is perhaps TRBD1 (5 bases). The CDR3 runs 13 residues. V gave up 3 bases and J gave up 5 bases, with 10 bases separating them. The CDR3 DNA sequence: TGTGCCAGCAGTTTTAGGGGAGGGACTGAAGCTTTCTTT. Protein sequence: CASSFRGGTEAFF.

This chain connects TRBV20-1 to TRBJ2-1, with D possibly matching TRBD1 (5 bases). The CDR3 length is 14 residues. V was cut by 7 bases and J by 2 bases, with 15 bases left in between. The germline V gene encodes CDR1 DFQATT and CDR2 SNEGSKA (reference sequence). CDR3 amino acids: CSVPPRATYNEQFF. The DNA of the CDR3 is TGCAGTGTTCCCCCCAGGGCGACCTACAATGAGCAGTTCTTC.

The rearrangement links TRBV4-1 to TRBJ2-1, with D tentatively TRBD2 (6 bases). Looked up from germline, CDR1 is MGHRA and CDR2 is YSYEKL. The V gene lost 1 base and the J gene lost 10 bases, with 17 bases spanning the gap. The CDR3 runs to 15 residues. CDR3 region: CASSQGGAGPYEQFF. The CDR3 DNA sequence: TGCGCCAGCAGCCAAGGAGGAGCGGGCCCCTACGAGCAGTTCTTC.

About this clonotype itself: It may be a read error: a sequence one base away is much more abundant. The chain has TRBV5-1 and TRBJ2-3, with 12 bases that match TRBD2. The CDR3 length is 16 residues. Germline-derived CDR1 and CDR2 are SGHRS and YFSETQ. CDR3 residues: CVSSPWTSGMTDTQYF. In DNA, the CDR3 is TGCGTCAGCAGCCCGTGGACTAGCGGGATGACAGATACGCAGTATTTT.

Note on this clonotype: A much larger clone differs by one base, so this may be a read error. The chain has TRBV20-1 and TRBJ2-1, with 8 nucleotides matching TRBD1. The CDR3 has 14 amino acids. Germline V gene data show CDR1 as DFQATT and CDR2 as SNEGSKA (reference sequence). The CDR3 sequence is CSAPTGGIYDEQFF. CDR3 in DNA: TGCAGTGCTCCTACAGGGGGGATCTACGATGAGCAGTTCTTC.

This clonotype was observed many times. The chain employs TRBV9 and TRBJ2-1, with 11 bases fitting TRBD1. Germline trimming cut 3 bases from V and 8 bases from J; bases unmatched to any gene: 13. Germline-derived CDR1 and CDR2 are SGDLS and YYNGEE. The CDR3 extends over 17 amino acids. CDR3 nucleotide sequence: TGTGCCAGCAGCGAATACGGACAGGGGGCGATAGGAGATGAGCAGTTCTTC. Protein product: CASSEYGQGAIGDEQFF.

V usage is TRBV6-2 or TRBV6-3 and J usage is TRBJ2-1; perhaps TRBD1 as D (6 bases). This CDR3 spans 16 amino acids. CDR1 MNHEY and CDR2 SVGEGT come from the germline V gene. V lost 2 bases, J lost 2 bases, and 13 bases lay in between. CDR3 residues: CASSYPQQGAYNEQFF. CDR3 nucleotide sequence: TGTGCCAGCAGTTACCCGCAACAGGGAGCCTACAATGAGCAGTTCTTC.

The CDR3 DNA reads as TGCAGTGTTCCTCTAGCGGGGGTGGAGACCCAGTACTTC. It translates to CSVPLAGVETQYF. The V and J genes are TRBV20-1 and TRBJ2-5; 10 bases align to TRBD2. Unmatched junction bases numbered 7, after V lost 7 bases and J lost 5 bases. The CDR3 length is 13 residues. Germline loops: CDR1 DFQATT, CDR2 SNEGSKA (reference sequence).

The chain has TRBV4-2 and TRBJ2-3, with no clear D. This CDR3 is built from 15 residues. V was pared by 0 bases and J by 3 bases, with 10 bases between. Per the germline V gene, CDR1 is LGHNA and CDR2 is YNFKEQ. CDR3 in DNA: TGTGCCAGCAGCCAAGATGGACGGGTGACAGATACGCAGTATTTT. Residues: CASSQDGRVTDTQYF.

The chain links TRBV6-2 or TRBV6-3 to TRBJ2-7, with TRBD1 matching over 7 bases. Trimming at V came to 0 bases and at J to 6 bases, leaving 2 bases not matched to a gene. The CDR3 spans 13 residues. Germline assignment: CDR1 MNHEY and CDR2 SVGEGT. The CDR3 is CASSYSRGLEQYF. The CDR3 coding sequence is TGTGCCAGCAGTTACTCGAGGGGGCTCGAGCAGTACTTC.

A note on this clonotype: Relative to the germline gene, one junction end is altered; a read error may explain this. The V gene is TRBV10-1, the J gene TRBJ2-3; 11 nucleotides match TRBD2. The CDR3 totals 19 residues. The germline CDR1 and CDR2 sequences are WNHNN and SYGVQD (reference sequence). CDR3 amino acids: CAGSECSGRAITWPDTQYF. In DNA, the CDR3 is TGCGCCGGCAGTGAGTGTAGCGGGAGGGCTATAACATGGCCAGATACGCAGTATTTT.

The J gene is TRBJ1-2, the V gene TRBV12-3 or TRBV12-4; D not certain. This CDR3 spans 15 amino acids. V was trimmed by 3 bases and J by 4 bases, leaving 15 bases between them. The CDR3 DNA reads TGTGCCAGCAGTTTGGTCGCTGGGGTCGGCTATGGCTACACCTTC. The encoded protein is CASSLVAGVGYGYTF.